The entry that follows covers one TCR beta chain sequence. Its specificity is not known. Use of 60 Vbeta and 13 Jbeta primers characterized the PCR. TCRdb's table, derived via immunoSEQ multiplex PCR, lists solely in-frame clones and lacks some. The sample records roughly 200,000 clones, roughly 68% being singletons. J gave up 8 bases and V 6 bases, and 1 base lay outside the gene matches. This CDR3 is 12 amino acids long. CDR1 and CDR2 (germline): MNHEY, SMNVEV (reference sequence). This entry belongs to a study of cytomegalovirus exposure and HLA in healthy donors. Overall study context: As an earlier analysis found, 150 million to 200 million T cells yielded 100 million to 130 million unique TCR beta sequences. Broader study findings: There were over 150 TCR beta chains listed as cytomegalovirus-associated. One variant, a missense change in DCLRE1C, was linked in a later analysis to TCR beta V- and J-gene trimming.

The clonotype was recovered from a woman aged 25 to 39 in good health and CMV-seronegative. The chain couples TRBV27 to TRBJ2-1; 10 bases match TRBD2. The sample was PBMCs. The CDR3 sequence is CASRGLADEQFF. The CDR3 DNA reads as TGTGCCAGCAGAGGACTAGCGGATGAGCAGTTCTTC.